Included here is one T cell receptor beta chain sequence, with context. Its antigen is unidentified. This entry belongs to a study of T-cell memory formation after mild COVID-19. About the research overall: TCR clusters were largely donor specific. The study's findings and limits: Contracting clones, day 15 to 85, had balanced CD4/CD8, and later expanders favored CD4+. Cross-reactive memory seemingly joined, as some responding clones were found in pre-infection memory.

The CDR3 totals 11 residues. V was pared by 1 base and J by 8 bases, with 6 bases between. The germline V gene encodes CDR1 DFQATT and CDR2 SNEGSKA (reference sequence). TCRdb independently ran MiXCR on the 5' RACE reads; one entry per CDR3 protein. The sample consists of more than 85,000 distinct CDR3 sequences, around 10% of them appearing once. The specimen sequenced was PBMCs or a T cell subset sorted from them (not recorded which). The genes are TRBV20-1 and TRBJ2-1; no clear D gene. This clonotype originated in a man aged 18 to 29 who had mild COVID-19 (a few samples of this study predate the infection). Cell type and time point are not known. The DNA for the CDR3 is TGCAGTGCTAGAGGGTATTATGAGCAGTTCTTC. It codes for CSARGYYEQFF.